Sequencing of this TCR beta chain was carried out in a study of blood T cell repertoires in COVID-19. Study-level information: T cells, B-cell-depleted T cells, or PBMCs supplied cDNA or gDNA.

Produced via immunoSEQ multiplex PCR; TCRdb's table is partial and in-frame only. The table records some 150,000 clones, roughly 90% of them present only once. This CDR3 contains 15 residues. CDR1 is PRHDT, CDR2 FYEKMQ, per germline (reference sequence). Unmatched junction bases numbered 4, after V lost 4 bases and J lost 2 bases. J is TRBJ1-3 and V is TRBV13; 8 bases are shared with TRBD1. The TCR was taken from a man between 60 and 70 years old with acute or convalescent COVID-19. The sequenced sample was peripheral blood. CDR3 DNA sequence: TGTGCCAGCAGCTCGGACAGGGCTGCTGGAAACACCATATATTTT. It yields the protein CASSSDRAAGNTIYF.